The present TCR beta chain was sequenced within a study of blood T cell repertoires in COVID-19. About the research overall: The United States, Italy and Spain provided the acute and convalescent COVID-19 samples. Nucleic acid was either cDNA or gDNA, and it came from T cells, B-cell-depleted T cells, or PBMCs.

A few counts support this clone. The ends lost 4 bases at V and 6 bases at J; junction bases unmatched: 8. Germline V gene lookup returns CDR1 SGHTA and CDR2 FQGNSA. There are 15 residues in the CDR3. Authors' analysis steps: Amplification of reference gene primers provided the estimated nucleated cell counts. The data were produced by immunoSEQ multiplex PCR, yet TCRdb's version contains in-frame clones alone and is incomplete. V, J and clone size derive from that table, while D and trimming were established from the DNA sequence. The sample lists 150,000 to 200,000 clones; more than 75% were seen once.

This chain joins TRBV7-2 and TRBJ1-5; 8 bases fit TRBD1. The sample was peripheral blood. The clonotype comes from a man aged 40-49 years with active or convalescent COVID-19. CDR3: CASSSWTGKGQPQHF. The CDR3 bases are TGTGCCAGCAGCTCCTGGACAGGGAAGGGTCAGCCCCAGCATTTT.